A single sample is the source of the 3 T cell receptor beta chains below, sequenced in a study of shared clonotypes between healthy human individuals. Produced via immunoSEQ multiplex PCR; TCRdb's table is partial and in-frame only. Of about 2 million clones listed, over 85% are singletons. Positive CCR7 selection of CD45RO-negative cells yielded the naive CD8 cells, and terminally differentiated effector memory CD45RA+ cells were excluded. The specimen was naive CD8+ T cells sorted from blood. The receptors come from a man aged 18 to 30 in good health.

This chain joins TRBV25-1 and TRBJ2-3; D might be TRBD2 (6 bases). The germline V gene has CDR1 MGHDK and CDR2 SYGVNS. Trimming stripped 3 bases from V and 4 bases from J, with 20 bases between. CDR3 size: 17 residues. CDR3 sequence (DNA): TGTGCCAGCAGTGACATCACGGGACTTCCCATTCCAGATACGCAGTATTTT. It yields the protein CASSDITGLPIPDTQYF.

About this clone itself: The same CDR3 can be traced to other DNA sequences in this sample. V usage is TRBV4-1 and J usage is TRBJ1-5; D perhaps matches TRBD1 (6 bases). Germline V gene data show CDR1 as MGHRA and CDR2 as YSYEKL. The CDR3 is made up of 15 amino acids. V was clipped by 1 base and J by 3 bases, with 10 bases between them. CDR3 protein: CASSQGQGNNQPQHF. The DNA for the CDR3 is TGCGCCAGCAGCCAAGGCCAGGGGAACAATCAGCCCCAGCATTTT.

The chain uses TRBV6-5 and TRBJ1-6; no reliable D call. The CDR3 extends over 16 amino acids. CDR1 is MNHEY, CDR2 SVGAGI, per germline. Trimming cost V 0 bases and J 5 bases, with 11 bases left between them. CDR3 in amino acids: CASSYSVRFNNSPLHF. The CDR3 DNA reads TGTGCCAGCAGTTACTCGGTCCGTTTTAATAATTCACCCCTCCACTTT.